The next 14 T cell receptor beta chains were all read from a single sample in a study of Tregs in tolerant kidney transplant recipients. Sequenced by immunoSEQ multiplex PCR; TCRdb stores in-frame clones only, minus some. The sample lists under 20,000 clones, 80% to 90% occurring once. The sample consisted of Tregs from blood. Every receptor here comes from a human donor in good health.

The chain combines TRBV6-5 with TRBJ2-5; D is unresolved. The V end lost 5 bases, the J end lost 1 base, and 8 bases lay between the germline ends. Germline V gene lookup returns CDR1 MNHEY and CDR2 SVGAGI. The CDR3 spans 13 residues. The CDR3 coding sequence is TGTGCCAGCAGTCCCGTCCTCCAAGAGACCCAGTACTTC. Translation: CASSPVLQETQYF.

The chain couples TRBV11-1 to TRBJ2-1; D is undetermined. Looked up from germline, CDR1 is SGHAT and CDR2 is FQDESV (reference sequence). CDR3 length: 13 amino acids. V was clipped by 1 base and J by 7 bases, with 8 bases between them. CDR3 coding DNA: TGTGCCAGCAGCTTAGTCCCCCTTAATGAGCAGTTCTTC. Amino acids: CASSLVPLNEQFF. The full variable domain, rest sourced from reference TRBV11-1 and TRBJ2-1, is EAEVAQSPRYKITEKSQAVAFWCDPISGHATLYWYRQILGQGPELLVQFQDESVVDDSQLPKDRFSAERLKGVDSTLKIQPAELGDSAMYLCASSLVPLNEQFFGPGTRLTVL.

The chain employs TRBV11-3 and TRBJ2-1, with TRBD2 matching 7 bases. This CDR3 region has 15 residues. Germline loops: CDR1 SGHNT, CDR2 YENEEA. The V and J ends lost 3 bases and 8 bases, in that order; junction bases with no gene match: 10. DNA of the CDR3: TGTGCCAGCAGCTTGGGGTGGGAGGGTAAAGATGAGCAGTTCTTC. It yields the protein CASSLGWEGKDEQFF.

The chain uses TRBV2 and TRBJ2-3; D unresolved. The CDR3 length is 13 residues. Trimming removed 0 bases at V and 6 bases at J, with 7 bases between. Germline V gives CDR1 SNHLY, CDR2 FYNNEI. Here the CDR3 reads CASSEAIRDTQYF. CDR3 bases: TGTGCCAGCAGTGAAGCCATCCGGGATACGCAGTATTTT. Full variable domain (remainder filled in from reference TRBV2 and TRBJ2-3): EPEVTQTPSHQVTQMGQEVILRCVPISNHLYFYWYRQILGQKVEFLVSFYNNEISEKSEIFDDQFSVERPDGSNFTLKIRSTKLEDSAMYFCASSEAIRDTQYFGPGTRLTVL.

As regards this clone: The sample has other DNA sequences that encode this CDR3 too. The chain employs TRBV6-6 and TRBJ1-1; D unclear. The germline V gene has CDR1 MNHNY and CDR2 SVGAGI (reference sequence). V lost 0 bases and J 3 bases, leaving 2 bases between the germline ends. The CDR3 contains 12 residues. The CDR3 loop reads CASSYSDTEAFF. CDR3 sequence (DNA): TGTGCCAGCAGTTACTCGGACACTGAAGCTTTCTTT.

This clone came up once. The rearrangement uses TRBV6-6 and TRBJ2-7; D may be TRBD1 (6 bases). Trimming left V 4 bases short and J 0 bases short, with 16 bases between. The CDR3 runs to 16 residues. Germline-derived CDR1 and CDR2 are MNHNY and SVGAGI (reference sequence). CDR3 region: CASSSEGGRGSYEQYF. The CDR3 DNA is TGTGCCAGCAGTTCCGAAGGGGGTAGGGGCTCCTACGAGCAGTACTTC.

To note about this clone: One junction end disagrees with the germline gene, perhaps due to a read error. This chain uses TRBV5-3 with TRBJ1-2; D is ambiguous. TRBV5-3 is an ORF, and what it does is uncertain. The CDR3 is made up of 13 amino acids. In DNA form, the CDR3 reads TGTGCCAGCAGCTTATACCAAAACTATGGCTACACCTTC. Its protein is CASSLYQNYGYTF.

The chain is built from TRBV7-2 and TRBJ2-7, with D maybe TRBD2 (6 bases). Germline CDR1 SGHTA, CDR2 FQGNSA. V was trimmed by 5 bases and J by 4 bases, leaving 12 bases between them. The CDR3 loop spans 13 amino acids. DNA for the CDR3: TGTGCCAGCAGCAATAGGAGGGTATACGAGCAGTACTTC. It yields the protein CASSNRRVYEQYF.

The rearrangement links TRBV2 to TRBJ1-3; D remains ambiguous. With 5 bases removed from V and 0 bases from J, the gap between germline ends came to 8 bases. Germline loops: CDR1 SNHLY, CDR2 FYNNEI. The CDR3 extends over 14 amino acids. CDR3 in DNA: TGTGCCAGCAGTACTTTTAGCTCTGGAAACACCATATATTTT. Amino acid sequence: CASSTFSSGNTIYF.

This clone has just one count. For the CDR3, the DNA is TGCGCCAGCGGACGACAGGAAATAGGCACTGAAGCTTTCTTT. Amino acids: CASGRQEIGTEAFF. The genes are TRBV5-1 and TRBJ1-1; a possible D gene is TRBD1 (6 bases). The CDR3 runs 14 residues. Trimming removed 7 bases at V and 4 bases at J, with 17 bases between. In germline, CDR1 is SGHRS, CDR2 YFSETQ.

The CDR3 bases are TGTGCCATCAGTGAGACAGGGTTTAATGAAAAACTGTTTTTT. Translating it yields CAISETGFNEKLFF. The V call is TRBV10-3, the J call TRBJ1-4, with TRBD1 as a possible D gene (6 bases). CDR1 is ENHRY and CDR2 is SYGVKD in the germline V gene. Trimming removed 2 bases at V and 4 bases at J, with 8 bases between. The CDR3 contains 14 residues.

This chain joins TRBV6-1 and TRBJ1-1; no reliable D call. CDR1 is MNHNS and CDR2 is SASEGT in the germline V gene. The length of the CDR3 is 13 residues. DNA of the CDR3: TGTGCTACAAGGGTGAACCGGGGTACTGAAGCTTTCTTT. Its protein is CATRVNRGTEAFF.

This chain uses TRBV7-2 with TRBJ2-2, with a weak D call TRBD2 (6 bases). Germline V lookup: CDR1 SGHTA, CDR2 FQGNSA. V lost 4 bases, J lost 8 bases, and 8 bases lay in between. The CDR3 runs 12 residues. CDR3 residues: CASSSGRGELFF. Here the CDR3 DNA reads TGTGCCAGCAGCTCGGGGAGGGGGGAGCTGTTTTTT. The full variable domain, its missing parts supplied by reference TRBV7-2 and TRBJ2-2, is GAGVSQSPSNKVTEKGKDVELRCDPISGHTALYWYRQSLGQGLEFLIYFQGNSAPDKSGLPSDRFSAERTGGSVSTLTIQRTQQEDSAVYLCASSSGRGELFFGEGSRLTVL.

The rearrangement uses TRBV19 and TRBJ2-3, with 7 bases aligning to TRBD2. The CDR3 loop spans 16 amino acids. The germline V gene has CDR1 LNHDA and CDR2 SQIVND (reference sequence). Losses at the gene ends were 3 bases for V and 5 bases for J; bases not matched to a gene: 11. The CDR3 region is CASSMGPSASGDTQYF. CDR3 bases: TGTGCCAGTAGTATGGGTCCCTCAGCTAGCGGAGATACGCAGTATTTT.